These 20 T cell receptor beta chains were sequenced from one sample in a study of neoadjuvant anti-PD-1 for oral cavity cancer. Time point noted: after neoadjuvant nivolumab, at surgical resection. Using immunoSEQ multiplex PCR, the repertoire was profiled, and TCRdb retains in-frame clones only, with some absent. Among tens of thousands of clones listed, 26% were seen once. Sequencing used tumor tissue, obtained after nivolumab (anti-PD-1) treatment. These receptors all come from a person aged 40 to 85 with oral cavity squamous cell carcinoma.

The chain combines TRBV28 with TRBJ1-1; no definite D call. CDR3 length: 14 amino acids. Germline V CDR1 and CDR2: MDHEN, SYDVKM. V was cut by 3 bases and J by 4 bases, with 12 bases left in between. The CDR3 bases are TGTGCCAGCAGTTTTGGACCCGGGATCACTGAAGCTTTCTTT. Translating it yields CASSFGPGITEAFF.

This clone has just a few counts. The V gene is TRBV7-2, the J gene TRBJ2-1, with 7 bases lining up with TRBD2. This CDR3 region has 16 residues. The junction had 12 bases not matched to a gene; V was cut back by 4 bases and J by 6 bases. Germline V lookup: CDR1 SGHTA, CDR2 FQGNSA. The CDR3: CASSSLTSTEGNEQFF. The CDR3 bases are TGTGCCAGCAGCTCCCTGACTAGCACGGAGGGCAATGAGCAGTTCTTC.

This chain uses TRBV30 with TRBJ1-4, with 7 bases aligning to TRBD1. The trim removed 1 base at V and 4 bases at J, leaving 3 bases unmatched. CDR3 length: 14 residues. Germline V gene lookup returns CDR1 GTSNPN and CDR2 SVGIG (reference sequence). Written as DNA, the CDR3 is TGTGCCTGGAGTGGGGACAGCCTTAATGAAAAACTGTTTTTT. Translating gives CAWSGDSLNEKLFF.

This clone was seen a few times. The CDR3 DNA follows: TGTGCCAGCAGTTACTCACACAGGGGCAATCAGCCCCAGCATTTT. The encoded protein is CASSYSHRGNQPQHF. This chain joins TRBV6-5 and TRBJ1-5; a possible D gene is TRBD1 (6 bases). Trimming left V 0 bases short and J 2 bases short, with 8 bases between. The CDR3 contains 15 residues. Per the germline V gene, CDR1 is MNHEY and CDR2 is SVGAGI.

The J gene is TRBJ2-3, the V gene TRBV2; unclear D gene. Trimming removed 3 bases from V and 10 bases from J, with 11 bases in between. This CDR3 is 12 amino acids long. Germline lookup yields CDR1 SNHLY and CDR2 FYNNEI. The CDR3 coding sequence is TGTGCCAGCAGTGATGGCCGACCGGCGCAGTATTTT. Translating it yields CASSDGRPAQYF.

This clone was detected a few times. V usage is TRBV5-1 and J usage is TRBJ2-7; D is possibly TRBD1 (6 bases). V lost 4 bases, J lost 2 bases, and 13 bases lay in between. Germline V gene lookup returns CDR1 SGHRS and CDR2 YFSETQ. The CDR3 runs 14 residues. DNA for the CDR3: TGCGCCAGCAGCAGCCGGGACATGACCTACGAGCAGTACTTC. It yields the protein CASSSRDMTYEQYF.

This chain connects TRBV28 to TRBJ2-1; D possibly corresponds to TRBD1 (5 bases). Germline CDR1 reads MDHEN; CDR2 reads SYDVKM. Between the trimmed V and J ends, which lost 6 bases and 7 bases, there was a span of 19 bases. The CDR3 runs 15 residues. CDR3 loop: CASSNPQWGRNEQFF. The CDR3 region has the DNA TGTGCCAGCAGCAACCCTCAATGGGGCCGGAATGAGCAGTTCTTC.

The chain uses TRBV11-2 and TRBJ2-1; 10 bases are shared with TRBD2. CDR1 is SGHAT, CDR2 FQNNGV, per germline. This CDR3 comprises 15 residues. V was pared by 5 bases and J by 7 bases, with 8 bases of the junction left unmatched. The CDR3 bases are TGTGCCAGCAGCCTCAGCGTAGCGGGGGGTAATGAGCAGTTCTTC. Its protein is CASSLSVAGGNEQFF.

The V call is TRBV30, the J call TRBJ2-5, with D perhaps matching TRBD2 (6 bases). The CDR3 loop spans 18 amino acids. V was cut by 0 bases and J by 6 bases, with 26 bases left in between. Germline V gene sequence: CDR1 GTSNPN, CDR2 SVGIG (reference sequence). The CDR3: CAWSVSPFSSGPQKTQYF. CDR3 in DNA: TGTGCCTGGAGTGTGTCCCCCTTTAGTAGCGGACCCCAGAAGACCCAGTACTTC.

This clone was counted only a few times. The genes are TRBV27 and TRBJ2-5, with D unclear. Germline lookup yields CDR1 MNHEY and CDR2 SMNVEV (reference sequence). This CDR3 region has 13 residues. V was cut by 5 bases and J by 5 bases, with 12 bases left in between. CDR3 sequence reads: CASSIYAKETQYF. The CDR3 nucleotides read TGTGCCAGCAGTATATACGCCAAGGAGACCCAGTACTTC.

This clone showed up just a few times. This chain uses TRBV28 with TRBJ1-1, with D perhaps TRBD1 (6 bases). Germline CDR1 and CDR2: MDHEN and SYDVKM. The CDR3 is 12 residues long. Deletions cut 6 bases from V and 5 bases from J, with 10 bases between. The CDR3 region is CASRTGPTEAFF. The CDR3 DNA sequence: TGTGCCAGCAGGACAGGTCCTACTGAAGCTTTCTTT.

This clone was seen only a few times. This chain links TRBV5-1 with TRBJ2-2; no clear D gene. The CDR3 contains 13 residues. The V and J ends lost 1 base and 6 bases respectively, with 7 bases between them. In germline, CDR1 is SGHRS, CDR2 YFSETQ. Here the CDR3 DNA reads TGCGCCAGCAGCTTGAAGGGCGCCGGGGAGCTGTTTTTT. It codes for CASSLKGAGELFF.

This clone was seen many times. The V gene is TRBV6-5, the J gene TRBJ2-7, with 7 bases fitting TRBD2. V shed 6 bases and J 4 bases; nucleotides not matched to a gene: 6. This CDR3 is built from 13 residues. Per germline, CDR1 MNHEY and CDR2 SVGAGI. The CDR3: CASSLRLAYEQYF. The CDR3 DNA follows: TGTGCCAGCAGCCTTCGACTAGCATACGAGCAGTACTTC.

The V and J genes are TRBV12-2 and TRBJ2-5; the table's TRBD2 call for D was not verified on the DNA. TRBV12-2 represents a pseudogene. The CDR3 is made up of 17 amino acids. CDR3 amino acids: CASRSTQLAGVGETQYF. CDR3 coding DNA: TGTGCAAGTCGCTCCACCCAACTAGCGGGAGTCGGAGAGACCCAGTACTTC.

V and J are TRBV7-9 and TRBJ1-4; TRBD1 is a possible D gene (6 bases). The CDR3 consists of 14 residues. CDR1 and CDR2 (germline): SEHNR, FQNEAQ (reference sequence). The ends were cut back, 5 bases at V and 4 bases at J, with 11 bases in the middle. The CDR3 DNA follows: TGTGCCAGCAGCGAGGGACACCGTAATGAAAAACTGTTTTTT. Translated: CASSEGHRNEKLFF. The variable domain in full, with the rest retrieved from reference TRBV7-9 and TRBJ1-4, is DTGVSQNPRHKITKRGQNVTFRCDPISEHNRLYWYRQTLGQGPEFLTYFQNEAQLEKSRLLSDRFSAERPKGSFSTLEIQRTEQGDSAMYLCASSEGHRNEKLFFGSGTQLSVL.

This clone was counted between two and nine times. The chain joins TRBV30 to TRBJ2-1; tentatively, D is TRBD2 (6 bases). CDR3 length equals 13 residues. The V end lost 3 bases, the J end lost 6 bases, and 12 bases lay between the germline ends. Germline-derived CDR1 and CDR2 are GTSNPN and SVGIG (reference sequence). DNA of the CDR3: TGTGCCTGGAGCCTAACTAGCTCCAATGAGCAGTTCTTC. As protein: CAWSLTSSNEQFF.

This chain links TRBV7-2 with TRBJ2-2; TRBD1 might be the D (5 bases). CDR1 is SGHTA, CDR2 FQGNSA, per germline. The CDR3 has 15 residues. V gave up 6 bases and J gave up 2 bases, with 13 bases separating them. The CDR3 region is CASRPGQPNTGELFF. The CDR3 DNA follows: TGTGCCAGCAGGCCAGGACAACCAAACACCGGGGAGCTGTTTTTT.

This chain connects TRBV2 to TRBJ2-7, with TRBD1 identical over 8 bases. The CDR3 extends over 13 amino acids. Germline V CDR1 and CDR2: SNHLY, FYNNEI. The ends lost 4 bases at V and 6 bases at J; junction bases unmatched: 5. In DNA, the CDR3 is TGTGCCAGCAGTGGCAGGGGGCTTGGCGAGCAGTACTTC. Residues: CASSGRGLGEQYF.

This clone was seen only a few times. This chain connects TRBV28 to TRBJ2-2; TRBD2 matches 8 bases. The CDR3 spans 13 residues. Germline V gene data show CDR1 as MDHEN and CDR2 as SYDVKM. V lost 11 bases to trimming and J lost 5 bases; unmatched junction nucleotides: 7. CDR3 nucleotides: TGTGCCGCCGGCGGGGGGAAGACCGGGGAGCTGTTTTTT. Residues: CAAGGGKTGELFF.

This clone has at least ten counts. In DNA form, the CDR3 reads TGCGCCAGCAGCTTAGGCTCTAGGGAGCAGTACTTC. Encoded protein: CASSLGSREQYF. The rearrangement links TRBV5-1 to TRBJ2-7; D is ambiguous. Trimming removed 2 bases at V and 7 bases at J, with 10 bases between. This CDR3 is 12 amino acids long. Looked up from germline, CDR1 is SGHRS and CDR2 is YFSETQ.